This is a list of T cell receptor beta chains from one sample in a study of blood T cell repertoires in COVID-19. TCRdb keeps only in-frame clones here, not all; method: immunoSEQ multiplex PCR. Of hundreds of thousands of clones in the sample, around 87% were seen once. The sample taken for sequencing was PBMCs or T cells enriched from blood (not recorded which). These receptors were obtained from a woman aged 45 to 65 who had recovered from COVID-19. The CDR3 runs from the conserved cysteine through the conserved F or W. A D gene is named only where the DNA matches it firmly. The size entry is marked missing in some rows and otherwise reads once, few, many or a size class.

>TRBJ2-1|TRBD2|TRBV30|few
CAWTGTSEYNEQFF
TGTGCCTGGACCGGGACTAGCGAGTACAATGAGCAGTTCTTC
>TRBJ2-7|TRBD1|TRBV28|.
CASSPPTGTGYREQYF
TGTGCCAGCAGTCCCCCGACCGGGACAGGGTATCGCGAGCAGTACTTC
>TRBJ2-1|.|TRBV7-8|.
CASSIQNEQFF
TGTGCCAGCAGCATTCAAAATGAGCAGTTCTTC
>TRBJ2-2|TRBD2|TRBV20-1|.
CSASRGASGGNTGELFF
TGCAGTGCTAGTCGGGGGGCTAGCGGGGGAAACACCGGGGAGCTGTTTTTT
>TRBJ1-1|TRBD1|TRBV20-1|.
CSASVDRRNTEAFF
TGCAGTGCTAGTGTGGACAGGAGGAACACTGAAGCTTTCTTT
>TRBJ2-7|TRBD2|TRBV6-1|once
CASSESGLVGYEQYF
TGTGCCAGCAGTGAGTCTGGACTAGTTGGCTACGAGCAGTACTTC
>TRBJ1-3|TRBD1|TRBV2|.
CASSQGQGSGNTIYF
TGTGCCAGCAGCCAGGGACAGGGTTCTGGAAACACCATATATTTT
>TRBJ2-7|.|TRBV28|once
CASTPPQGREQPTYEQYF
TGTGCCAGCACTCCCCCCCAGGGGCGAGAACAGCCTACCTACGAGCAGTACTTC
>TRBJ2-7|TRBD2|TRBV6-2/TRBV6-3|.
CASSSGGLAGYEQYF
TGTGCCAGCAGCTCCGGGGGACTAGCGGGCTACGAGCAGTACTTC
>TRBJ1-2|.|TRBV27|.
CASSLGTNYGYTF
TGTGCCAGCAGTTTGGGCACAAACTATGGCTACACCTTC